This T cell receptor (beta chain) appears in the sequencing data of a study of blood T cells in healthy people across ages. Through a sample-barcoded 5' primer and a J-beta primer mix, a second PCR was run for roughly 7 to 11 cycles. From the 5' RACE reads, TCRdb called clonotypes with MiXCR, one entry per CDR3 protein. In the table there are roughly 800,000 distinct CDR3 sequences, roughly 50% of which are singletons. CDR1 LGHDT and CDR2 YNNKEL come from the germline V gene (reference sequence). The CDR3 contains 12 residues. Trimming removed 5 bases at V and 5 bases at J, with 8 bases between. Sequencing was done on a sample of blood. This clonotype originated in a man aged 25-45 years in good health. The chain carries TRBV3-1 and TRBJ2-3, with D unclear. The CDR3 reads CASSALQDTQYF. The CDR3 DNA sequence: TGTGCCAGCAGCGCTCTTCAAGATACGCAGTATTTT.